This paragraph reports one T cell receptor (beta chain). Participants had their cohort set by participant-reported clinical history. Germline V gives CDR1 LGHNA, CDR2 YNFKEQ. The CDR3 contains 16 residues. V shed 0 bases and J shed 2 bases, with 14 bases lying between them. The sample originates from a study of blood T cell repertoires in COVID-19. Source study methods: Estimation of nucleated cell counts was performed using reference gene primer amplification. Data came from immunoSEQ multiplex PCR; TCRdb stores just in-frame clones and leaves some out. The V and J calls and clone size are taken from that table; D and trimming were inferred from the DNA. The repertoire holds some 170,000 clones, with more than 75% as singletons.

This clonotype was sampled from a human donor with acute COVID-19. The donor label of this sample is uncertain. The gene calls are TRBV4-2 and TRBJ2-7, with D possibly being TRBD2 (6 bases). The sequenced sample consisted of PBMCs or T cells enriched from blood (not recorded which). The DNA for the CDR3 is TGTGCCAGCAGCCAAGACTCGGGGGAACCTACCTACGAGCAGTACTTC. Its translation is CASSQDSGEPTYEQYF.